The 17 T cell receptor beta chains below come from one sample, sequenced in a study of blood T cell repertoires in COVID-19. Sequenced by immunoSEQ multiplex PCR; TCRdb stores in-frame clones only, minus some. The data show some 500,000 clones, around nine tenths seen once. Material for sequencing was PBMCs or T cells enriched from blood (not recorded which). These receptors came from a woman aged 40 to 55 who had recovered from COVID-19.

This clone was recorded once. V and J are TRBV7-2 and TRBJ2-5; tentative D call: TRBD2 (6 bases). Germline CDR1 is SGHTA and CDR2 is FQGNSA. Trimming stripped 5 bases from V and 4 bases from J, with 17 bases between. CDR3 length: 15 amino acids. The CDR3 loop reads CASSPNSGGSETQYF. CDR3 DNA sequence: TGTGCCAGCAGCCCGAATAGCGGAGGATCAGAGACCCAGTACTTC.

The rearrangement links TRBV6-2 or TRBV6-3 to TRBJ2-7, with a tentative D call TRBD2 (6 bases). The V end was cut by 0 bases, the J end by 2 bases, with 14 bases between. This CDR3 comprises 16 residues. The germline CDR1 and CDR2 sequences are MNHEY and SVGEGT. The chain's CDR3 is CASSYSSAGLPYEQYF. DNA of the CDR3: TGTGCCAGCAGTTACTCGTCCGCGGGATTGCCCTACGAGCAGTACTTC.

This chain uses TRBV9 with TRBJ2-5, with 7 positions matching TRBD1. V was pared by 2 bases and J by 5 bases, with 9 bases of the junction left unmatched. The CDR3 length is 15 residues. Germline V CDR1 and CDR2: SGDLS, YYNGEE. CDR3 bases: TGTGCCAGCAGCGTCCAACAGGGGTCCTGGGAGACCCAGTACTTC. Translated: CASSVQQGSWETQYF.

The rearrangement joins TRBV9 to TRBJ2-3; the match to TRBD1 covers 10 bases. The CDR3 consists of 17 residues. After removal of 4 bases from V and 3 bases from J, the junction contained 11 bases not matched to a gene. Germline CDR1 SGDLS, CDR2 YYNGEE. CDR3 nucleotides: TGTGCCAGCAGCCCCAGATGGGGGACAGGGGAAACAGATACGCAGTATTTT. Amino acid sequence: CASSPRWGTGETDTQYF.

The V gene is TRBV6-5, the J gene TRBJ1-1, with 8 bases that match TRBD1. This CDR3 region has 14 residues. The J segment lost 5 bases and the V segment lost 8 bases, leaving 10 bases of the junction unmatched. In germline, CDR1 is MNHEY, CDR2 SVGAGI. DNA for the CDR3: TGTGCCAGCCACTTACAAACAGGGGGAACTGAAGCTTTCTTT. Its protein product is CASHLQTGGTEAFF.

The rearrangement joins TRBV13 to TRBJ2-7; a weak D match, TRBD1 (6 bases). Trimming removed 5 bases from V and 3 bases from J, with 11 bases in between. CDR1 and CDR2 (germline): PRHDT, FYEKMQ (reference sequence). The CDR3 covers 13 residues. CDR3 region: CASSISTGYEQYF. DNA of the CDR3: TGTGCCAGCAGCATCTCGACAGGCTACGAGCAGTACTTC.

V and J are TRBV7-2 and TRBJ1-2; maybe TRBD1 (6 bases). The CDR3 runs to 15 residues. Germline V gives CDR1 SGHTA, CDR2 FQGNSA. The V end lost 1 base, the J end lost 8 bases, and 17 bases lay between the germline ends. The CDR3 reads CASSLESRGSVGYTF. The CDR3 DNA follows: TGTGCCAGCAGCTTAGAAAGCAGGGGATCTGTAGGCTACACCTTC. Filled out from reference TRBV7-2 and TRBJ1-2, the complete variable domain reads GAGVSQSPSNKVTEKGKDVELRCDPISGHTALYWYRQSLGQGLEFLIYFQGNSAPDKSGLPSDRFSAERTGGSVSTLTIQRTQQEDSAVYLCASSLESRGSVGYTFGSGTRLTVV.

For the CDR3, the DNA is TGTGCCAGCAGCCGACAGGGTGGGGAGACCCAGTACTTC. Its protein product is CASSRQGGETQYF. The rearrangement joins TRBV7-2 to TRBJ2-5, with 7 bases identical to TRBD1. The CDR3 has 13 residues. The V gene end was trimmed by 5 bases and the J gene end by 5 bases; junction bases not matched to a gene: 5. Germline V CDR1 and CDR2: SGHTA, FQGNSA.

The chain recombines TRBV27 with TRBJ2-2, with a weak D call TRBD1 (6 bases). The CDR3 has 14 amino acids. Trimming pared 3 bases from V and 5 bases from J, leaving 10 bases between. Germline V gives CDR1 MNHEY, CDR2 SMNVEV (reference sequence). DNA for the CDR3: TGTGCCAGCAGTTTCAACAGGGCAACCGGGGAGCTGTTTTTT. This sequence encodes CASSFNRATGELFF.

The gene calls are TRBV27 and TRBJ2-5; 13 bases agree with TRBD2. The V gene end was trimmed by 0 bases and the J gene end by 5 bases; junction bases not matched to a gene: 6. This CDR3 contains 17 residues. Germline-derived CDR1 and CDR2 are MNHEY and SMNVEV (reference sequence). In nucleotides, the CDR3 is TGTGCCAGCAGTTTATCGAGGACTAGCGGGAGCTGGGAGACCCAGTACTTC. It yields the protein CASSLSRTSGSWETQYF.

The DNA for the CDR3 is TGCAGTGCTAGTTCCTCACTAGCGGACTCCTACAATGAGCAGTTCTTC. Encoded protein: CSASSSLADSYNEQFF. V is TRBV20-1 and J is TRBJ2-1, with 8 bases aligning to TRBD2. This CDR3 has 16 amino acids. Germline trimming cut 3 bases from V and 0 bases from J; bases unmatched to any gene: 7. Germline CDR1 is DFQATT and CDR2 is SNEGSKA (reference sequence).

The genes are TRBV6-6 and TRBJ1-2; a weak D match, TRBD1 (6 bases). The CDR3 has 11 amino acids. Germline-derived CDR1 and CDR2 are MNHNY and SVGAGI (reference sequence). V lost 7 bases to trimming and J lost 8 bases, with 11 bases between them. DNA of the CDR3: TGTGCCAGCACCGACAGGCTCGGCTACACCTTC. This encodes CASTDRLGYTF.

This chain connects TRBV2 to TRBJ1-5, with D hard to call. Between the trimmed V and J ends, which lost 2 bases and 3 bases, there was a span of 8 bases. The CDR3 totals 14 residues. Looked up from germline, CDR1 is SNHLY and CDR2 is FYNNEI. CDR3 residues: CASSESDPNQPQHF. CDR3 DNA: TGTGCCAGCAGTGAATCAGATCCCAATCAGCCCCAGCATTTT.

This sequence joins TRBV18 and TRBJ2-4; 8 bases are shared with TRBD2. Losses at the gene ends were 3 bases for V and 1 base for J; bases not matched to a gene: 17. CDR3 length: 20 residues. Germline V gives CDR1 KGHSH, CDR2 LQKENI. The CDR3 coding sequence is TGTGCCAGCTCACCGTTTAAAGCGGGAGCCCTTTTAGGGGCCAAAAACATTCAGTACTTC. This codes for CASSPFKAGALLGAKNIQYF.

The rearrangement uses TRBV5-1 and TRBJ2-2, with a tentative D call TRBD2 (5 bases). V lost 2 bases to trimming and J lost 3 bases, with 11 bases between them. The CDR3 has 15 amino acids. CDR1 is SGHRS, CDR2 YFSETQ, per germline. CDR3 amino acids: CASSFSVGDTGELFF. The CDR3 DNA reads TGCGCCAGCAGCTTTAGCGTTGGGGACACCGGGGAGCTGTTTTTT.

This clone was seen a few times. V and J are TRBV7-2 and TRBJ1-2; maybe TRBD1 (5 bases). The ends were cut back, 5 bases at V and 3 bases at J, with 13 bases in the middle. The CDR3 length is 14 residues. CDR1 is SGHTA and CDR2 is FQGNSA in the germline V gene. The CDR3 DNA is TGTGCCAGCAGCCAGGCACGGGGGGACTATGGCTACACCTTC. Protein sequence: CASSQARGDYGYTF. Variable domain in full (rest from reference TRBV7-2 and TRBJ1-2): GAGVSQSPSNKVTEKGKDVELRCDPISGHTALYWYRQSLGQGLEFLIYFQGNSAPDKSGLPSDRFSAERTGGSVSTLTIQRTQQEDSAVYLCASSQARGDYGYTFGSGTRLTVV.

J is TRBJ1-2 and V is TRBV29-1; TRBD1 is a possible D gene (6 bases). Germline CDR1 is SQVTM and CDR2 is ANQGSEA. V lost 5 bases and J lost 3, with 19 bases in between. CDR3 size: 15 residues. CDR3 coding DNA: TGCAGCGTTACGGTAGGGCAGGGGAATTACTATGGCTACACCTTC. Protein sequence: CSVTVGQGNYYGYTF. Combining the CDR3 with reference TRBV29-1 and TRBJ1-2 gives the whole variable domain SAVISQKPSRDICQRGTSLTIQCQVDSQVTMMFWYRQQPGQSLTLIATANQGSEATYESGFVIDKFPISRPNLTFSTLTVSNMSPEDSSIYLCSVTVGQGNYYGYTFGSGTRLTVV.